Listed below are T cell receptor beta chains from one sample, sequenced in a study of blood T cell repertoires in COVID-19. Using immunoSEQ multiplex PCR, the repertoire was profiled, and TCRdb retains in-frame clones only, with some absent. The table lists some 270,000 clones, 84% of them singletons. What was sequenced was peripheral blood. Receptors were obtained from a person in their 70s with COVID-19, enrolled during active disease. Each CDR3 is given with its conserved first and last residue. A D gene is named only where the DNA matches it firmly. Not every row has a clone size; where given, it reads once, few, many or a size class.

v_call,j_call,clone_size,d_call,cdr3_length,cdr3_aa,cdr3_nt
TRBV28,TRBJ1-1,.,.,12,CASEGVGRSCFF,TGTGCCAGCGAGGGAGTGGGCAGATCATGCTTCTTT
TRBV23-1,TRBJ1-5,.,TRBD1,18,CASVVSWDREDSNQPQHF,TGCGCCAGCGTAGTCAGCTGGGACAGGGAGGATAGCAATCAGCCCCAGCATTTT
TRBV5-1,TRBJ1-2,.,.,12,CASSSRDYGYTF,TGCGCCAGCAGCTCCAGGGACTATGGCTACACCTTC
TRBV5-1,TRBJ1-6,.,TRBD1,16,CASSLGGQGKNSPLHF,TGCGCCAGCAGCTTGGGGGGACAGGGAAAGAATTCACCCCTCCACTTT
TRBV5-1,TRBJ2-3,.,TRBD2,17,CASSGLRGEQSTDTQYF,TGCGCCAGCAGTGGGCTTCGGGGGGAGCAGTCCACAGATACGCAGTATTTT
TRBV6-6,TRBJ2-5,.,TRBD2,16,CASTSLSGRGQETQYF,TGTGCCAGCACCTCACTTAGCGGGAGGGGTCAAGAGACCCAGTACTTC
TRBV5-4,TRBJ2-2,.,.,18,CASSKKRASNRDTGELFF,TGTGCCAGCAGCAAAAAGAGGGCCAGTAACCGGGACACCGGGGAGCTGTTTTTT
TRBV13,TRBJ1-1,.,TRBD1,18,CASSPNDRATPTPLGAFF,TGTGCCAGCAGTCCGAACGACAGGGCCACCCCCACCCCCTTGGGAGCTTTCTTT
TRBV7-2,TRBJ1-1,.,TRBD1,15,CASSFQGQGGTEAFF,TGTGCCAGCAGCTTTCAGGGACAGGGGGGAACTGAAGCTTTCTTT
TRBV2,TRBJ2-5,once,.,12,CASTPSWETQYF,TGTGCCAGCACTCCTAGCTGGGAGACCCAGTACTTC
TRBV27,TRBJ1-2,.,.,12,CASTGGDYGYTF,TGTGCCAGCACGGGGGGCGACTATGGCTACACCTTC
TRBV5-1,TRBJ1-1,.,.,16,CASSLSGGSPNTEAFF,TGCGCCAGCAGCTTGTCGGGAGGGAGTCCGAACACTGAAGCTTTCTTT
TRBV4-1,TRBJ2-2,.,.,16,CASSQAAGGSTGELFF,TGCGCCAGCAGCCAAGCTGCCGGGGGTAGTACCGGGGAGCTGTTTTTT
TRBV9,TRBJ2-2,.,.,14,CASSARLYFGELFF,TGTGCCAGCAGCGCCCGACTATATTTTGGGGAGCTGTTTTTT
TRBV11-2,TRBJ1-2,.,TRBD1,14,CASTAGQGIYGYTF,TGTGCCAGCACCGCGGGACAGGGTATCTATGGCTACACCTTC
TRBV4-3,TRBJ2-7,.,TRBD1,17,CASSQSITRDRGYEQYF,TGCGCCAGCAGCCAGTCCATTACCCGGGACAGGGGCTACGAGCAGTACTTC
TRBV9,TRBJ1-6,.,.,16,CASSHGGSSYNSPLHF,TGTGCCAGCAGCCATGGCGGGAGCTCCTATAATTCACCCCTCCACTTT
TRBV5-6,TRBJ1-6,few,.,17,CASSSTLQGSYNSPLHF,TGTGCCAGCAGCTCTACCTTACAGGGTTCCTATAATTCACCCCTCCACTTT
TRBV5-1,TRBJ2-7,.,.,14,CASSQTGLPYEQYF,TGCGCCAGCTCCCAAACAGGGTTGCCCTACGAGCAGTACTTC
TRBV19,TRBJ2-5,.,.,14,CASSIWQSQETQYF,TGTGCCAGTAGTATTTGGCAAAGCCAAGAGACCCAGTACTTC
TRBV5-6,TRBJ1-1,.,.,14,CASSPLQGTTEAFF,TGTGCCAGCAGCCCACTACAGGGAACAACCGAAGCTTTCTTT
TRBV11-3,TRBJ2-2,once,TRBD2,16,CASSPLPSGVTGELFF,TGTGCCAGCAGCCCACTTCCTAGCGGGGTAACCGGGGAGCTGTTTTTT
TRBV5-4,TRBJ2-4,.,TRBD1,13,CASSLRDRVIQYF,TGTGCCAGCAGCTTACGGGACAGAGTCATTCAGTACTTC
TRBV28,TRBJ2-5,.,TRBD1,15,CASSLGTGGWETQYF,TGTGCCAGCAGTTTAGGGACAGGGGGCTGGGAGACCCAGTACTTC
TRBV6-5,TRBJ1-3,once,.,14,CASSSGAIGNTIYF,TGTGCCAGCAGTTCAGGGGCCATCGGAAACACCATATATTTT
TRBV18,TRBJ1-5,.,.,15,CASSPTIQTNQPQHF,TGTGCCAGCTCACCAACCATCCAGACTAATCAGCCCCAGCATTTT